What follows are 19 T cell receptor beta chains derived from one specimen sequenced in a study of cytomegalovirus exposure and HLA in healthy donors. TCRdb's table, derived via immunoSEQ multiplex PCR, lists solely in-frame clones and lacks some. The table shows 150,000 to 200,000 clones, with about 89% occurring only once. The sequenced material came from PBMCs. These receptors were taken from a woman between 18 and 30 years old in good health and CMV-seropositive.

The CDR3 DNA reads TGCGCCAGCAGCTGGCTAGATGTAGGCGAGCAGTACTTC. It specifies CASSWLDVGEQYF. This sequence joins TRBV5-1 and TRBJ2-7, with D unclear. CDR1 SGHRS and CDR2 YFSETQ come from the germline V gene. Trimming cost V 3 bases and J 6 bases, with 13 bases left between them. This CDR3 region has 13 residues.

The CDR3 spells CAIRGTGVNYGYTF. The CDR3 DNA reads TGTGCCATCAGGGGGACAGGGGTTAACTATGGCTACACCTTC. V is TRBV10-3 and J is TRBJ1-2; 10 nucleotides align to TRBD1. V shed 6 bases, J shed 1 base, and the junction held 2 bases outside the gene matches. Germline lookup yields CDR1 ENHRY and CDR2 SYGVKD. This CDR3 is built from 14 residues.

The CDR3 loop is CASRPPRGYEQYF. For the CDR3, the DNA is TGTGCCAGCAGACCCCCCAGGGGGTACGAGCAGTACTTC. The rearrangement joins TRBV28 to TRBJ2-7; 7 nucleotides align to TRBD1. V lost 6 bases to trimming and J lost 4 bases; unmatched junction nucleotides: 6. The CDR3 runs 13 residues. Germline CDR1 MDHEN, CDR2 SYDVKM.

V and J are TRBV11-2 and TRBJ2-5; 14 bases align to TRBD2. The CDR3 consists of 18 residues. The V segment lost 3 bases and the J segment 5 bases; nucleotides outside the gene matches: 11. Germline CDR1 SGHAT, CDR2 FQNNGV. The CDR3, as DNA: TGTGCCAGCAGCTTTAGTTGGGGGACTAGCGGGAGTTCTGAGACCCAGTACTTC. It specifies CASSFSWGTSGSSETQYF.

The chain recombines TRBV7-8 with TRBJ2-5; D perhaps matches TRBD2 (5 bases). Germline CDR1 reads SGHVS; CDR2 reads FQNEAQ. V shed 4 bases and J shed 4 bases, with 13 bases lying between them. This CDR3 spans 14 amino acids. CDR3: CASSSDFPRETQYF. CDR3 nucleotide sequence: TGTGCCAGCAGCTCGGACTTTCCACGAGAGACCCAGTACTTC. Full variable domain (remainder filled in from reference TRBV7-8 and TRBJ2-5): GAGVSQSPRYKVAKRGQDVALRCDPISGHVSLFWYQQALGQGPEFLTYFQNEAQLDKSGLPSDRFFAERPEGSVSTLKIQRTQQEDSAVYLCASSSDFPRETQYFGPGTRLLVL.

The chain recombines TRBV6-1 with TRBJ1-5; 7 bases agree with TRBD1. J lost 7 bases, V lost 6 bases, and 3 bases had no gene match. Germline values: CDR1 MNHNS, CDR2 SASEGT. The CDR3 is 12 residues long. This CDR3 is CASRRGQQPQHF. The CDR3 DNA follows: TGTGCCAGCAGGAGGGGGCAACAGCCCCAGCATTTT.

V usage is TRBV30 and J usage is TRBJ1-4, with D unresolved. Trimming cost V 4 bases and J 8 bases, with 11 bases left between them. The CDR3 totals 12 residues. Germline V CDR1 and CDR2: GTSNPN, SVGIG (reference sequence). CDR3 sequence reads: CAWNGKGEKLFF. Here the CDR3 DNA reads TGTGCCTGGAACGGGAAAGGCGAAAAACTGTTTTTT.

The V gene is TRBV5-5, the J gene TRBJ2-2; the match to TRBD2 covers 9 bases. Germline V gives CDR1 SGHKS, CDR2 YYEKEE (reference sequence). CDR3 size: 16 residues. With V trimmed by 4 bases and J by 8 bases, 12 bases remained unmatched. CDR3 amino acids: CASSHLAGPTQGELFF. The CDR3 coding sequence is TGTGCCAGCAGCCATCTAGCGGGACCAACCCAGGGGGAGCTGTTTTTT.

The rearrangement links TRBV15 to TRBJ2-5; D is perhaps TRBD1 (7 bases). Trimming stripped 2 bases from V and 5 bases from J, with 18 bases between. Looked up from germline, CDR1 is LNHNV and CDR2 is YYDKDF (reference sequence). The CDR3 has 16 residues. CDR3 loop: CATSRTTGAAGETQYF. In DNA, the CDR3 is TGTGCCACCAGCAGAACTACAGGGGCCGCGGGGGAGACCCAGTACTTC.

The count of this clone is one. The J gene is TRBJ2-5, the V gene TRBV2; a weak D match, TRBD1 (6 bases). Trimming left V 6 bases short and J 5 bases short, with 10 bases between. Germline CDR1 is SNHLY and CDR2 is FYNNEI. The CDR3 contains 12 residues. CDR3 region: CASRGQWETQYF. In DNA form, the CDR3 reads TGTGCCAGCAGGGGACAATGGGAGACCCAGTACTTC.

The chain employs TRBV7-8 and TRBJ1-5, with 8 bases aligning to TRBD1. From germline, CDR1 is SGHVS and CDR2 FQNEAQ. V lost 1 base to trimming and J lost 5 bases; unmatched junction nucleotides: 7. This CDR3 spans 16 amino acids. CDR3 nucleotide sequence: TGTGCCAGCAGCTTAGTTGGCAGGGGGCGGCATCAGCCCCAGCATTTT. It codes for CASSLVGRGRHQPQHF. Looking up the rest from reference TRBV7-8 and TRBJ1-5 gives the full variable domain: GAGVSQSPRYKVAKRGQDVALRCDPISGHVSLFWYQQALGQGPEFLTYFQNEAQLDKSGLPSDRFFAERPEGSVSTLKIQRTQQEDSAVYLCASSLVGRGRHQPQHFGDGTRLSIL.

This chain uses TRBV18 with TRBJ2-5, with a tentative D call TRBD2 (6 bases). Trimming removed 7 bases from V and 3 bases from J, with 9 bases in between. CDR1 and CDR2 (germline): KGHSH, LQKENI. The CDR3 contains 12 residues. In DNA, the CDR3 is TGTGCCAGCTGCGGGGATAAAGAGACCCAGTACTTC. Translating gives CASCGDKETQYF.

Notes on this clone: Other DNA variants within this sample encode the same CDR3. The gene calls are TRBV5-4 and TRBJ1-4; D is possibly TRBD1 (6 bases). CDR1 and CDR2 (germline): SGHNT, YYREEE (reference sequence). The CDR3 totals 14 residues. V dropped 1 base and J dropped 5 bases, with 9 bases sitting between them. The CDR3 coding sequence is TGTGCCAGCAGCTTGCCAGGGGCCAATGAAAAACTGTTTTTT. Translated, it gives CASSLPGANEKLFF.

The V gene is TRBV27, the J gene TRBJ1-2; D might be TRBD1 (5 bases). Between the trimmed V and J ends, which lost 0 bases and 8 bases, there was a span of 13 bases. This CDR3 region has 14 residues. Germline V lookup: CDR1 MNHEY, CDR2 SMNVEV (reference sequence). CDR3 in DNA: TGTGCCAGCAGTTTATCCCATGGACAAACGGGCTACACCTTC. Protein sequence: CASSLSHGQTGYTF.

The chain couples TRBV2 to TRBJ2-3, with D uncertain. V was pared by 7 bases and J by 0 bases, with 8 bases between. Germline CDR1 and CDR2: SNHLY and FYNNEI. This CDR3 has 13 residues. The CDR3 DNA reads TGTGCCAGCAAGGCGGCTAGCACAGATACGCAGTATTTT. Encoded protein: CASKAASTDTQYF.

The chain recombines TRBV5-1 with TRBJ2-1; D remains ambiguous. The CDR3 has 14 amino acids. The V end was cut by 3 bases, the J end by 5 bases, with 12 bases between. Germline CDR1 and CDR2: SGHRS and YFSETQ. The DNA of the CDR3 is TGCGCCAGCAGCTCCGTGGGCCCCCACAATGAGCAGTTCTTC. Translated: CASSSVGPHNEQFF.

This clone appeared once. The chain carries TRBV7-2 and TRBJ2-4; D call uncertain. This CDR3 is built from 15 residues. Trimming removed 4 bases at V and 0 bases at J, with 10 bases between. CDR1 is SGHTA, CDR2 FQGNSA, per germline. CDR3 region: CASSSRLLAKNIQYF. As DNA, the CDR3 is TGTGCCAGCAGCTCCAGGTTACTAGCCAAAAACATTCAGTACTTC.

The V gene is TRBV19, the J gene TRBJ2-2, with D possibly matching TRBD2 (6 bases). This CDR3 region has 14 residues. The V and J ends lost 7 bases and 6 bases respectively, with 15 bases between them. The V gene's germline CDR1 is LNHDA and CDR2 SQIVND (reference sequence). The DNA of the CDR3 is TGTGCCAGTACTAGGCAGGGAGGTGCCGGGGAGCTGTTTTTT. Residues: CASTRQGGAGELFF.

This chain links TRBV18 with TRBJ2-1, with D perhaps matching TRBD2 (6 bases). Germline V gene data show CDR1 as KGHSH and CDR2 as LQKENI. V lost 4 bases and J lost 6, with 13 bases in between. The CDR3 sequence is 14 residues long. The CDR3 here is CASSLSGRGNEQFF. In DNA form, the CDR3 reads TGTGCCAGCTCACTCTCCGGGAGAGGCAATGAGCAGTTCTTC. Together with reference TRBV18 and TRBJ2-1, the CDR3 gives the full variable domain: NAGVMQNPRHLVRRRGQEARLRCSPMKGHSHVYWYRQLPEEGLKFMVYLQKENIIDESGMPKERFSAEFPKEGPSILRIQQVVRGDSAAYFCASSLSGRGNEQFFGPGTRLTVL.